The source of this T cell receptor beta chain is a study of a mutant IDH1 vaccine in newly diagnosed glioma. The repertoire was sequenced with immunoSEQ multiplex PCR; TCRdb's copy has only in-frame clones and lacks some. The data show over 45,000 clones, 70% to 85% seen once. Time point indicated: week 47, end of study. Vaccine doses each comprised 300 ug of mutant IDH1 20-mer peptide, with topical imiquimod. CDR3 length equals 12 residues. The V gene's germline CDR1 is MGHRA and CDR2 YSYEKL. V was trimmed by 5 bases and J by 7 bases, leaving 9 bases between them. For this clone: No antigen is known for it.

The sequences come from PBMCs, collected from a glioma patient whose treatment included an IDH1 peptide vaccine. V is TRBV4-1 and J is TRBJ2-1; D not resolved. This receptor was taken from a man aged 45-60 years with glioma. In nucleotides, the CDR3 is TGCGCCAGCAGCACCGTTGGGAATGAGCAGTTCTTC. Its protein product is CASSTVGNEQFF.